The clone carrying this T cell receptor (beta chain) was detected a few times. Looked up from germline, CDR1 is DFQATT and CDR2 is SNEGSKA (reference sequence). Unmatched junction bases numbered 5, after V lost 3 bases and J lost 3 bases. CDR3 length: 14 residues. It was with unique molecular identifiers that the TCRbeta library was prepared. One entry per CDR3 protein results from TCRdb running MiXCR on the PCR reads. The top ten clones hold 35% to 40% of a sample with about 15,000 distinct CDR3 sequences, 7.7% of them seen once. The data are from a study of T-cell reconstitution after alpha-beta-depleted transplantation in children.

Sequenced material: PBMCs, mostly from graft donor cells, taken 60 days after TCRalphabeta/CD19-depleted stem cell transplant. This TCR derives from a boy younger than two who had a stem cell transplant for Wiskott-Aldrich syndrome, so the T cells may come from the graft donor. The V gene is TRBV20-1, the J gene TRBJ2-1, with 7 bases matching TRBD2. The CDR3 sequence: CSARGQRGYNEQFF. Written as DNA, the CDR3 is TGCAGTGCTAGGGGCCAGCGGGGCTACAATGAGCAGTTCTTC.